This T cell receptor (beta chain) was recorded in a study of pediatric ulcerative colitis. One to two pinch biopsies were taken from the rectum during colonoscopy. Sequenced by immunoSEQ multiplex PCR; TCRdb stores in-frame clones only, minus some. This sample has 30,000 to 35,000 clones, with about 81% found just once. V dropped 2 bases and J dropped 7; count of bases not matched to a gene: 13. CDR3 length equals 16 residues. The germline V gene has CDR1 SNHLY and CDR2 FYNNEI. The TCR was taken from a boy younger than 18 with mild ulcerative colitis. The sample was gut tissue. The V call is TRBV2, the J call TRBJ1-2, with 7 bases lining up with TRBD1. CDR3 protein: CASSEKRQGLAGGYTF. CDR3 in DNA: TGTGCCAGCAGTGAAAAGAGACAGGGTCTGGCCGGTGGCTACACCTTC.